A single sample is the source of the 4 T cell receptor beta chains below, sequenced in a study of Graves' ophthalmopathy and Graves' hyperthyroidism. Beta-chain TCR CDR3 regions were amplified from RNA transcripts. Second-round multiplex PCR came after a first-round RT-PCR that employed HTBI primers. TCRdb independently ran MiXCR on the multiplex PCR reads; one entry per CDR3 protein. The sample holds 20,000 to 25,000 distinct CDR3 sequences, around 50% seen once. Specimen: peripheral blood. These receptors were obtained from an adult woman with stable Graves' hyperthyroidism.

This clonotype was picked up many times. This rearrangement joins TRBV28 to TRBJ1-2; a weak D match, TRBD1 (6 bases). CDR1 is MDHEN and CDR2 is SYDVKM in the germline V gene. V shed 0 bases and J shed 8 bases, with 19 bases lying between them. There are 16 residues in the CDR3. CDR3 in DNA: TGTGCCAGCAGTTTATGGAAAGGGGGTATCGGGGGGGGCTACACCTTC. Translating gives CASSLWKGGIGGGYTF.

This clonotype is termed medium-sized (0.01 to 0.1%). The chain has TRBV7-9 and TRBJ1-5, with 8 positions matching TRBD1. There are 14 residues in the CDR3. From germline, CDR1 is SEHNR and CDR2 FQNEAQ (reference sequence). V gave up 4 bases and J gave up 4 bases; unmatched junction bases: 3. CDR3 amino acids: CASSSHRGNQPQHF. CDR3 sequence (DNA): TGTGCCAGCAGCTCCCACAGGGGGAATCAGCCCCAGCATTTT.

A single count supports this clonotype. The chain links TRBV20-1 to TRBJ1-6; D is undetermined. V was clipped by 1 base and J by 13 bases, with 14 bases between them. This CDR3 comprises 13 residues. Germline CDR1 reads DFQATT; CDR2 reads SNEGSKA (reference sequence). The CDR3 coding sequence is TGCAGTGCTAGAGGGGCAGGCCGCGAGCCCCTCCACTTT. Protein: CSARGAGREPLHF.

V gene TRBV2 combines with J gene TRBJ1-5, with no clear D. The V and J ends lost 4 bases and 3 bases respectively, with 7 bases between them. The germline CDR1 and CDR2 sequences are SNHLY and FYNNEI. This CDR3 has 13 amino acids. This chain's CDR3 is CASSAGSNQPQHF. The CDR3 nucleotides read TGTGCCAGCAGTGCAGGATCCAATCAGCCCCAGCATTTT. Supplemented by reference TRBV2 and TRBJ1-5, the full variable domain reads EPEVTQTPSHQVTQMGQEVILRCVPISNHLYFYWYRQILGQKVEFLVSFYNNEISEKSEIFDDQFSVERPDGSNFTLKIRSTKLEDSAMYFCASSAGSNQPQHFGDGTRLSIL.